A selection of T cell receptor beta chains follows, all from one sample in a study of regulatory T cells in long-lasting Graves disease. One entry per CDR3 protein results from TCRdb running MiXCR on the multiplex PCR reads. This repertoire shows 650,000 to 700,000 distinct CDR3 sequences, approximately 29% found once; its top ten account for around 42%. This specimen consisted of peripheral blood mononuclear cells (PBMCs), obtained when the disease was refractory, from a patient treated with antithyroid drugs. All receptors come from a female donor with Graves disease. Both conserved end residues are part of each CDR3. The order of the fields is J gene, clone size, V gene, D gene, CDR3 protein, CDR3 DNA. D genes are given only for firm matches. Clone size is given for some rows only: seen once, a few or many times, or a class if the clone is expanded.

J: TRBJ1-1
size: -
V: TRBV5-1
D: TRBD1
CDR3: CASRPGTGRAAEAFF
DNA: TGCGCCAGCAGACCCGGGACAGGGCGGGCGGCTGAAGCTTTCTTT

J: TRBJ2-7
size: -
V: TRBV20-1
D: -
CDR3: CSARDLTGESHEQYF
DNA: TGCAGTGCTAGAGATCTAACGGGAGAAAGCCACGAGCAGTACTTC

J: TRBJ2-2
size: few
V: TRBV7-6
D: TRBD2
CDR3: CASSIRLAGLGNTGELFF
DNA: TGTGCCAGCAGCATAAGACTAGCGGGACTGGGAAACACCGGGGAGCTGTTTTTT

J: TRBJ1-2
size: few
V: TRBV6-1
D: -
CDR3: CASSKTGLYGYTF
DNA: TGTGCCAGCAGTAAAACAGGGCTTTATGGCTACACCTTC

J: TRBJ1-2
size: -
V: TRBV29-1
D: -
CDR3: CSAGSNYGYTF
DNA: TGCAGCGCGGGATCTAACTATGGCTACACCTTC

J: TRBJ1-2
size: few
V: TRBV6-1
D: TRBD1
CDR3: CASSYRQGVYGYTF
DNA: TGTGCCAGCAGTTACAGACAGGGGGTCTATGGCTACACCTTC

J: TRBJ2-2
size: -
V: TRBV19
D: TRBD2
CDR3: CASSTRTSGVAPNTGELFF
DNA: TGTGCCAGTAGTACGCGGACTAGCGGGGTCGCCCCGAACACCGGGGAGCTGTTTTTT

J: TRBJ1-4
size: -
V: TRBV15
D: TRBD1
CDR3: CATSREGQRDEKLFF
DNA: TGTGCCACCAGCAGAGAGGGACAGCGAGATGAAAAACTGTTTTTT

J: TRBJ2-3
size: -
V: TRBV12-3/TRBV12-4
D: TRBD2
CDR3: CASRPGLAGGGDTQYF
DNA: TGTGCCAGCAGGCCGGGACTAGCGGGAGGCGGGGATACGCAGTATTTT

J: TRBJ2-5
size: many
V: TRBV6-1
D: -
CDR3: CASGLGETQYF
DNA: TGTGCCAGCGGGTTAGGGGAGACCCAGTACTTC